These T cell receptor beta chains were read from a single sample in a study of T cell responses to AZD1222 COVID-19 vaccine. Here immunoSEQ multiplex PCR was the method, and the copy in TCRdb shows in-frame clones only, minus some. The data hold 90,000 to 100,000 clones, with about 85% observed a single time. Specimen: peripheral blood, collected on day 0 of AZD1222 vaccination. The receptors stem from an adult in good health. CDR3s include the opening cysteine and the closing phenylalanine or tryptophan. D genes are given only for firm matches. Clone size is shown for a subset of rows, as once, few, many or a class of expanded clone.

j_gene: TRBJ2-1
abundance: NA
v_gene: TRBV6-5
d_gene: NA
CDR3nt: TGTGCCACCAGGGGGGCGGCGGAGGGATTCTTC
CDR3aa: CATRGAAEGFF

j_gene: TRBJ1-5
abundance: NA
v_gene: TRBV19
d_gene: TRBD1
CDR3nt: TGTGCCAGTAGCTCGCGACAGGGGTATCAGCCCCAGCATTTT
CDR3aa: CASSSRQGYQPQHF

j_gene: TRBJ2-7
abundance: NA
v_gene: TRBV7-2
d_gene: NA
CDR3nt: TGTGCCAGCAGCTTACTTGCTCAACGAGGCTACGAGCAGTACTTC
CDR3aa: CASSLLAQRGYEQYF

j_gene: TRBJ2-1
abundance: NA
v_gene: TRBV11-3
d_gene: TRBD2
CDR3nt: TGTGCCAGCAGCTTCCGCGGGAGTGATGAGCAGTTCTTC
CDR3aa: CASSFRGSDEQFF

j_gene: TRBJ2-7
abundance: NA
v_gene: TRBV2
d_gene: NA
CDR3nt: TGTGCCAGCAGTGCGGGCTACGAGCAGTACTTC
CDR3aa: CASSAGYEQYF

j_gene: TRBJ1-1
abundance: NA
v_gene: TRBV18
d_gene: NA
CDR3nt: TGTGCCAGCTCACGGCGAAGTGACACTGAAGCTTTCTTT
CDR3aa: CASSRRSDTEAFF

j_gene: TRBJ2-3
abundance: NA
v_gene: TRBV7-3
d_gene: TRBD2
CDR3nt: TGTGCCAGCAGCTTAGGCCCCCGGGGAGGGACAGATACGCAGTATTTT
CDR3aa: CASSLGPRGGTDTQYF

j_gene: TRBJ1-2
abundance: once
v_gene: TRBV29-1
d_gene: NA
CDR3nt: TGCAGCGTTGAAGATCGGGTACGGGGACGGACCTGGGAGGGCTATGGCTACACCTTC
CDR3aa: CSVEDRVRGRTWEGYGYTF

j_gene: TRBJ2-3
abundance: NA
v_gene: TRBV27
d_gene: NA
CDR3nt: TGTGCCAGCAGTTCCTACCTCGGCGGGGGCAGCACAGATACGCAGTATTTT
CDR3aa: CASSSYLGGGSTDTQYF

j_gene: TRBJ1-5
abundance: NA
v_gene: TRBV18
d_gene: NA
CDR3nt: TGTGCCAGCTCGCCGGACCGGGGAATGGCCCAGCATTTT
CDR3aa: CASSPDRGMAQHF

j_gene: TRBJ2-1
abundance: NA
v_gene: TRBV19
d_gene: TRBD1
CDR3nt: TGTGCCAGTAGTACCCGGACAGGGTGGAACAATGAGCAGTTCTTC
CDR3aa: CASSTRTGWNNEQFF

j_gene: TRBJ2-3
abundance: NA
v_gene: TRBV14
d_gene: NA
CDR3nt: TGTGCCAGCAGCCAAGGAGGGCGAGGAAACACAGATACGCAGTATTTT
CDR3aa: CASSQGGRGNTDTQYF

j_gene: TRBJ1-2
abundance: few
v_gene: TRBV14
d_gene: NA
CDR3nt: TGTGCCAGCAGCCAAGGCTGGACCGGGGAAGGCTACACCTTC
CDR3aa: CASSQGWTGEGYTF

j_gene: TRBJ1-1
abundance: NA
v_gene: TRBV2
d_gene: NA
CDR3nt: TGTGCCAGCAGGATCGGGATGAACACTGAAGCTTTCTTT
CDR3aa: CASRIGMNTEAFF

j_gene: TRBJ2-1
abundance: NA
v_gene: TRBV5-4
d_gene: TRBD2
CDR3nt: TGTGCCAGCAGCTCGGGACTAGCGAAGAAGTACAATGAGCAGTTCTTC
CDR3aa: CASSSGLAKKYNEQFF

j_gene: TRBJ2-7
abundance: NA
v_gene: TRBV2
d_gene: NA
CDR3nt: TGTGCCAGCCATTTTGGAGCCTACGAGCAGTACTTC
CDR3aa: CASHFGAYEQYF

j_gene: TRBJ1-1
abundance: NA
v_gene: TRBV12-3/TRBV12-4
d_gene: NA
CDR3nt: TGTGCCAGCAGTCTGCTAGGGGGTGCCGTCTTT
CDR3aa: CASSLLGGAVF

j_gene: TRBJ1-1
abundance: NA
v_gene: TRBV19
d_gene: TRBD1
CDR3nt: TGTGCCAGTAGTATAGTGGGGACAGGGGTGGGAGAAGCTTTCTTT
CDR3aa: CASSIVGTGVGEAFF

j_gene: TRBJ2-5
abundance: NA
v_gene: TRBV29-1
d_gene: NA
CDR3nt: TGCAGCGTTGAAGCACAGCAAGAGACCCAGTACTTC
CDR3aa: CSVEAQQETQYF

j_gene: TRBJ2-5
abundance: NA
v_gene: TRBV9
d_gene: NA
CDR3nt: TGTGCCAGCAGCGTAGGACAATCGAGGGAGACCCAGTACTTC
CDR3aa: CASSVGQSRETQYF

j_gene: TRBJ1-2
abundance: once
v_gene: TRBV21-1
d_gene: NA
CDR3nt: TGTGCCAGCCCGATGGGTCTTAACTATGGCTACACCTTC
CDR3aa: CASPMGLNYGYTF

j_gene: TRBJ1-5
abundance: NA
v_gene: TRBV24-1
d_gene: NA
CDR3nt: TGTGCCACCAGTGATTTGTCGGAGGGGGGGTTGGGTCAGCCCCAGCATTTT
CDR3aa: CATSDLSEGGLGQPQHF

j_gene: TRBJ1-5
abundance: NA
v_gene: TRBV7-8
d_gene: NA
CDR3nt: TGTGCCAGCAGCTTAGGGCTTTCGGGGGTTGCTCAGCCCCAGCATTTT
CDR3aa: CASSLGLSGVAQPQHF

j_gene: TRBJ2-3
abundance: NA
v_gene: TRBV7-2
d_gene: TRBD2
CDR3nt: TGTGCCAGCAGCTTAGGGGGAGCGGGGGGAATGGAAGATACGCAGTATTTT
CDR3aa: CASSLGGAGGMEDTQYF

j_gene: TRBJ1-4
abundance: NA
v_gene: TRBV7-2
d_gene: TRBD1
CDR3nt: TGTGCCAGCAGCCCCTACAGGGGGACTAATGAAAAACTGTTTTTT
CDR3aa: CASSPYRGTNEKLFF

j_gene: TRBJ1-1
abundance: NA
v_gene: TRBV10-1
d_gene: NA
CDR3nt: TGCGCCAACCTATTCGGTGAGGGGAACACTGAAGCTTTCTTT
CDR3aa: CANLFGEGNTEAFF

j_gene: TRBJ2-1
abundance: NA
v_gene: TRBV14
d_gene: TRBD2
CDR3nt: TGTGCCAGCAGTCTAGCGGGACAATACAATGAGCAGTTCTTC
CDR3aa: CASSLAGQYNEQFF

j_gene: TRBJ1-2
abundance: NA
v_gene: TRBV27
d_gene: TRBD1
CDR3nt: TGTGCCAGCAGTTTCACAGGGGGCGAGTATGGCTACACCTTC
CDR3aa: CASSFTGGEYGYTF

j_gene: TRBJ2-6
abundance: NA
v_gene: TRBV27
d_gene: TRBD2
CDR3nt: TGTGCCAGCAGGCCCAGCGGGGCTGGGGCCAACGTCCTGACTTTC
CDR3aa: CASRPSGAGANVLTF